These 2 T cell receptor beta chains were all obtained from the same sample, sequenced in a study of blood T cell repertoires in COVID-19. Clones were sequenced by immunoSEQ multiplex PCR, and TCRdb holds only the in-frame ones, with some missing. The table has fewer than 250,000 clones, around four fifths seen once. The sample taken for sequencing was peripheral blood. The receptors come from a woman aged 60-75 years with active or convalescent COVID-19.

This clone was recorded only once. This chain connects TRBV21-1 to TRBJ1-3; TRBD1 was called by the table and not checked on the DNA. TRBV21-1 is an annotated pseudogene. The CDR3 sequence is 16 residues long. In DNA form, the CDR3 reads TGTGCCAGCGGAACTCCCCGACAGGGCTCTGGAAACACCATATATTTT. Translating it yields CASGTPRQGSGNTIYF.

This chain connects TRBV2 to TRBJ2-5, with 8 bases matching TRBD2. CDR1 is SNHLY, CDR2 FYNNEI, per germline. CDR3 length: 13 amino acids. The ends lost 6 bases at V and 5 bases at J; junction bases unmatched: 5. CDR3 loop: CASSQRERETQYF. CDR3 nucleotide sequence: TGTGCCAGCAGCCAGCGGGAGCGGGAGACCCAGTACTTC.